Presented here are 17 T cell receptor beta chains from one specimen sequenced in a study of PD-L1 blockade in urothelial cancer. Measured with immunoSEQ multiplex PCR; TCRdb has only the in-frame clones, and not every one. The data show some 40,000 clones, with approximately 90% seen just once and approximately 8.3% held by the top ten. This specimen consisted of PBMCs, obtained around atezolizumab (anti-PD-L1) treatment. The receptors were sampled from a man aged 65 to 79 with urothelial cancer.

The V and J genes are TRBV25-1 and TRBJ2-7; D is ambiguous. V lost 0 bases, J lost 0 bases, and 6 bases lay in between. The length of the CDR3 is 14 residues. Germline V gene lookup returns CDR1 MGHDK and CDR2 SYGVNS. The chain's CDR3 is CASSEYPDSYEQYF. CDR3 DNA: TGTGCCAGCAGTGAATACCCAGACTCCTACGAGCAGTACTTC.

J is TRBJ1-2 and V is TRBV6-1, with 9 bases lining up with TRBD1. J lost 0 bases, V lost 0 bases, and 8 bases had no gene match. The germline CDR1 and CDR2 sequences are MNHNS and SASEGT. There are 18 residues in the CDR3. The CDR3, as DNA: TGTGCCAGCAGTGAAGCGCCGGGACAGGGTGGGTCTAACTATGGCTACACCTTC. This codes for CASSEAPGQGGSNYGYTF.

The CDR3 DNA reads TGCAGTGCTAGAGCGTGGAGTGAGCAGTTCTTC. Translated, it gives CSARAWSEQFF. The V call is TRBV20-1, the J call TRBJ2-1, with D unresolved. V lost 1 base to trimming and J lost 9 bases, with 7 bases between them. Germline V gene sequence: CDR1 DFQATT, CDR2 SNEGSKA (reference sequence). There are 11 residues in the CDR3.

The gene calls are TRBV19 and TRBJ2-5; 13 nucleotides align to TRBD2. CDR1 LNHDA and CDR2 SQIVND come from the germline V gene (reference sequence). The CDR3 is 17 amino acids. V trimming: 5 bases; J trimming: 3 bases; junction bases outside the gene matches: 9. CDR3 sequence reads: CASSLNSGTSGKETQYF. CDR3 nucleotides: TGTGCCAGTAGTCTCAACTCCGGGACTAGCGGGAAAGAGACCCAGTACTTC.

V and J are TRBV5-1 and TRBJ2-2, with no clear D. Trimming removed 0 bases at V and 3 bases at J, with 6 bases between. The CDR3 is made up of 14 amino acids. Germline V gene data show CDR1 as SGHRS and CDR2 as YFSETQ. CDR3 nucleotide sequence: TGCGCCAGCAGCTTGGATCGGGACACCGGGGAGCTGTTTTTT. Translating it yields CASSLDRDTGELFF.

The chain employs TRBV7-9 and TRBJ2-2; D ambiguous. The CDR3 consists of 14 residues. Germline CDR1 is SEHNR and CDR2 is FQNEAQ (reference sequence). Trimming removed 5 bases at V and 3 bases at J, with 10 bases between. This CDR3 is CASSVDSDTGELFF. CDR3 DNA: TGTGCCAGCAGCGTCGACTCCGACACCGGGGAGCTGTTTTTT.

CDR3 residues: CASSLDPAGVQETQYF. Here the CDR3 DNA reads TGTGCCAGCAGCTTAGACCCCGCGGGAGTTCAAGAGACCCAGTACTTC. The V and J genes are TRBV7-2 and TRBJ2-5, with 7 positions matching TRBD2. This CDR3 has 16 residues. CDR1 SGHTA and CDR2 FQGNSA come from the germline V gene. V lost 1 base to trimming and J lost 2 bases; unmatched junction nucleotides: 7.

The chain is built from TRBV19 and TRBJ2-3; tentative D call: TRBD1 (7 bases). CDR3 size: 15 residues. The germline CDR1 and CDR2 sequences are LNHDA and SQIVND (reference sequence). Trimming removed 10 bases at V and 11 bases at J, with 28 bases between. For the CDR3, the DNA is TGTGCCATTACCCAGGGGGAGGCCCTGGGGATGAGGCAGTATTTT. Its protein product is CAITQGEALGMRQYF.

The V and J genes are TRBV27 and TRBJ2-7, with TRBD2 matching over 7 bases. The germline V gene encodes CDR1 MNHEY and CDR2 SMNVEV (reference sequence). J was trimmed by 6 bases and V by 4 bases; bases with no gene match: 18. The CDR3 has 17 amino acids. Written as DNA, the CDR3 is TGTGCCAGCAGTTCCCCAGGGAGGGCCCTTATAAGTGGCGAGCAGTACTTC. This sequence encodes CASSSPGRALISGEQYF.

The rearrangement links TRBV28 to TRBJ2-3, with D maybe TRBD2 (5 bases). CDR3 length: 12 residues. The V end lost 8 bases, the J end lost 2 bases, and 8 bases lay between the germline ends. Germline CDR1 and CDR2: MDHEN and SYDVKM. The CDR3 is CASGLITDTQYF. For the CDR3, the DNA is TGTGCCAGCGGACTGATCACAGATACGCAGTATTTT.

The chain combines TRBV6-1 with TRBJ2-7; TRBD2 aligns across 10 bases. The CDR3 sequence is 15 residues long. V lost 3 bases and J lost 0; bases outside the gene matches: 2. Germline CDR1 and CDR2: MNHNS and SASEGT. CDR3 amino acids: CASSDRLAGSYEQYF. The CDR3 nucleotides are TGTGCCAGCAGTGATAGACTAGCGGGCTCCTACGAGCAGTACTTC.

This clone was recorded a few times. The V gene is TRBV7-3, the J gene TRBJ2-7; 9 bases are shared with TRBD1. There are 14 residues in the CDR3. Trimming at V came to 5 bases and at J to 2 bases, leaving 4 bases not matched to a gene. Germline assignment: CDR1 SGHTA and CDR2 FQGTGA. DNA of the CDR3: TGTGCCAGCAGCCACGGGACAGGGACCTACGAGCAGTACTTC. This codes for CASSHGTGTYEQYF.

The CDR3 here is CSVGGTGTANTGELFF. CDR3 in DNA: TGCAGCGTTGGGGGAACCGGGACAGCGAACACCGGGGAGCTGTTTTTT. The chain employs TRBV29-1 and TRBJ2-2; 7 positions agree with TRBD1. From germline, CDR1 is SQVTM and CDR2 ANQGSEA. J was trimmed by 0 bases and V by 4 bases; bases with no gene match: 8. This CDR3 is 16 amino acids long.

The chain recombines TRBV4-1 with TRBJ1-4; TRBD1 matches at 7 bases. Germline CDR1 reads MGHRA; CDR2 reads YSYEKL. The V and J ends lost 3 bases and 4 bases, in that order; junction bases with no gene match: 5. The CDR3 length is 15 residues. CDR3 in DNA: TGCGCCAGCAGCCAGCTACAGGGGTTTAATGAAAAACTGTTTTTT. This gives the protein CASSQLQGFNEKLFF.

In this sample, this clone turned up once. This chain links TRBV4-2 with TRBJ2-1; TRBD1 might be the D (5 bases). Trimming stripped 0 bases from V and 5 bases from J, with 11 bases between. The CDR3 has 15 residues. In germline, CDR1 is LGHNA, CDR2 YNFKEQ. CDR3 sequence: CASSQETDSDNEQFF. The CDR3 coding sequence is TGTGCCAGCAGCCAAGAAACTGACAGTGACAATGAGCAGTTCTTC.

The chain couples TRBV9 to TRBJ1-1; 7 positions match TRBD1. CDR1 is SGDLS and CDR2 is YYNGEE in the germline V gene. The V segment lost 2 bases and the J segment 1 base; nucleotides outside the gene matches: 5. This CDR3 is 15 amino acids long. CDR3 DNA sequence: TGTGCCAGCAGCGTCGGGGGACAGCCGAACACTGAAGCTTTCTTT. Translation gives CASSVGGQPNTEAFF.

The chain joins TRBV7-9 to TRBJ2-5, with a weak D call TRBD2 (6 bases). The germline V gene has CDR1 SEHNR and CDR2 FQNEAQ (reference sequence). The CDR3 sequence is 14 residues long. Trimming took 3 bases from V and 1 from J, leaving 9 bases between them. The CDR3 bases are TGTGCCAGCAGCTTGGGACTGACCCAAGAGACCCAGTACTTC. It is translated as CASSLGLTQETQYF.